The next 13 T cell receptor beta chains were all read from a single sample in a study of blood T cell repertoires in COVID-19 (dated by TCRdb to 2018 to 2021). Libraries were made using the immunoSEQ multiplex PCR assay. TCRdb retrieved this table from immuneACCESS and kept in-frame rearrangements only. Not all clones are present; in checked studies, unresolved V genes account for under half, and no reason is known for the remainder. The table for this sample lists tens of thousands of clones; around 89% of them were counted only once. 11% to 15% of the sample lies in the top ten. Sequenced material: peripheral blood. These receptors were collected from a man between 65 and 80 years old with active or convalescent COVID-19.

V gene TRBV29-1 combines with J gene TRBJ1-1, with a possible D match to TRBD1 (5 bases). CDR1 is SQVTM and CDR2 is ANQGSEA in the germline V gene. This CDR3 has 13 residues. Trimming removed 5 bases at V and 3 bases at J, with 13 bases between. CDR3 coding DNA: TGCAGCGTTCGTGTGGGGCTGGACACTGAAGCTTTCTTT. This encodes CSVRVGLDTEAFF. Complete variable domain (other parts from reference TRBV29-1 and TRBJ1-1): SAVISQKPSRDICQRGTSLTIQCQVDSQVTMMFWYRQQPGQSLTLIATANQGSEATYESGFVIDKFPISRPNLTFSTLTVSNMSPEDSSIYLCSVRVGLDTEAFFGQGTRLTVV.

The CDR3 nucleotides are TGTGCCAGCAGGAAGAGCTCCTATAATTCACCCCTCCACTTT. It translates to CASRKSSYNSPLHF. J is TRBJ1-6 and V is TRBV28; D remains ambiguous. The CDR3 spans 14 residues. Trimming removed 6 bases from V and 0 bases from J, with 6 bases in between. CDR1 and CDR2 (germline): MDHEN, SYDVKM.

This rearrangement joins TRBV28 to TRBJ2-5; D may be TRBD2 (7 bases). CDR3 length equals 15 residues. Per germline, CDR1 MDHEN and CDR2 SYDVKM. V was clipped by 6 bases and J by 5 bases, with 19 bases between them. CDR3 sequence: CASSNYHREGETQYF. The CDR3, as DNA: TGTGCCAGCAGCAATTATCACAGGGAGGGGGAGACCCAGTACTTC.

A few counts support this clone. The chain has TRBV7-2 and TRBJ1-4, with D unclear. CDR1 and CDR2 (germline): SGHTA, FQGNSA. CDR3 size: 15 residues. V lost 5 bases to trimming and J lost 5 bases, with 15 bases between them. In DNA, the CDR3 is TGTGCCAGCAGCCTATACGCACGATTGAATGAAAAACTGTTTTTT. Encoded protein: CASSLYARLNEKLFF.

The J gene is TRBJ1-2, the V gene TRBV27; tentative D call: TRBD1 (5 bases). This CDR3 has 17 amino acids. Germline V lookup: CDR1 MNHEY, CDR2 SMNVEV (reference sequence). The V and J ends lost 4 bases and 1 base respectively, with 19 bases between them. This chain's CDR3 is CASSSSRLRGDNYGYTF. The DNA of the CDR3 is TGTGCCAGCAGTTCCTCGAGATTAAGGGGCGATAACTATGGCTACACCTTC.

V and J are TRBV5-1 and TRBJ2-2; TRBD2 agrees at 11 bases. Germline V gene data show CDR1 as SGHRS and CDR2 as YFSETQ. There are 15 residues in the CDR3. With 2 bases clipped from V and 6 bases from J, the junction kept 3 bases outside the gene matches. The CDR3 sequence: CASSFTLAGAGELFF. The CDR3 bases are TGCGCCAGCAGCTTCACACTAGCGGGAGCCGGGGAGCTGTTTTTT.

The chain couples TRBV7-2 to TRBJ2-2; TRBD2 agrees at 14 bases. CDR3 length: 17 residues. The V gene's germline CDR1 is SGHTA and CDR2 FQGNSA. Trimming took 5 bases from V and 5 from J; bases not matched to a gene: 7. The DNA for the CDR3 is TGTGCCAGCAGCCCCCACGGACTAGCGGGAGGAACCGGGGAGCTGTTTTTT. Protein: CASSPHGLAGGTGELFF.

The J gene is TRBJ1-6, the V gene TRBV14; D not certain. The germline V gene has CDR1 SGHDN and CDR2 FVKESK. CDR3 length: 14 residues. V was clipped by 0 bases and J by 10 bases, with 10 bases between them. In DNA, the CDR3 is TGTGCCAGCAGCCAAGAGGTACGAGGATCACCCCTCCACTTT. Protein product: CASSQEVRGSPLHF. Combining the CDR3 with reference TRBV14 and TRBJ1-6 gives the whole variable domain EAGVTQFPSHSVIEKGQTVTLRCDPISGHDNLYWYRRVMGKEIKFLLHFVKESKQDESGMPNNRFLAERTGGTYSTLKVQPAELEDSGVYFCASSQEVRGSPLHFGNGTRLTVT.

The chain has TRBV7-2 and TRBJ2-7; TRBD2 aligns across 10 bases. Germline assignment: CDR1 SGHTA and CDR2 FQGNSA. The CDR3 is 14 amino acids. The junction had 7 bases not matched to a gene; V was cut back by 5 bases and J by 6 bases. CDR3 sequence (DNA): TGTGCCAGCAGCCCAGCGGGAGGGCCGAGCGAGCAGTACTTC. Amino acids: CASSPAGGPSEQYF.

This clone is a singleton in its sample. The chain joins TRBV28 to TRBJ2-7; 7 nucleotides line up with TRBD1. The V gene end was trimmed by 5 bases and the J gene end by 2 bases; junction bases not matched to a gene: 9. The germline V gene has CDR1 MDHEN and CDR2 SYDVKM. The CDR3 has 15 amino acids. The CDR3 here is CASSIPGQSAYEQYF. The CDR3 DNA sequence: TGTGCCAGCAGTATCCCGGGACAGAGCGCCTACGAGCAGTACTTC.

This clone is a singleton in its sample. This chain joins TRBV6-2 or TRBV6-3 and TRBJ2-7; D possibly corresponds to TRBD2 (6 bases). The CDR3 is made up of 15 amino acids. Germline-derived CDR1 and CDR2 are MNHEY and SVGEGT. Trimming cost V 4 bases and J 1 base, with 14 bases left between them. CDR3 protein: CASSWQRASSYEQYF. The DNA of the CDR3 is TGTGCCAGCAGTTGGCAGCGGGCTTCATCCTACGAGCAGTACTTC.

The chain links TRBV18 to TRBJ2-7, with 11 bases identical to TRBD2. The CDR3 loop spans 18 amino acids. V dropped 5 bases and J dropped 0; count of bases not matched to a gene: 12. The germline CDR1 and CDR2 sequences are KGHSH and LQKENI. CDR3 loop: CASSSGLAGPPFSYEQYF. CDR3 in DNA: TGTGCCAGCTCATCCGGACTAGCGGGCCCCCCTTTCTCCTACGAGCAGTACTTC. The full variable domain, its missing parts supplied by reference TRBV18 and TRBJ2-7, is NAGVMQNPRHLVRRRGQEARLRCSPMKGHSHVYWYRQLPEEGLKFMVYLQKENIIDESGMPKERFSAEFPKEGPSILRIQQVVRGDSAAYFCASSSGLAGPPFSYEQYFGPGTRLTVT.

The chain links TRBV5-1 to TRBJ2-2; 9 bases line up with TRBD2. V dropped 4 bases and J dropped 5; count of bases not matched to a gene: 3. The CDR3 extends over 14 amino acids. Per the germline V gene, CDR1 is SGHRS and CDR2 is YFSETQ. The CDR3 sequence: CASSPLAGTGELFF. CDR3 coding DNA: TGCGCCAGCAGCCCTCTAGCGGGGACCGGGGAGCTGTTTTTT.